The next 30 T cell receptor beta chains were all read from a single sample in a study of T cell repertoires in cytomegalovirus infection. One entry per CDR3 protein results from TCRdb running MiXCR on the reads. This sample has around 310,000 distinct CDR3 sequences, with 15% to 20% found just once. What was sequenced was PBMCs. Every receptor here comes from a human donor in good health (CMV status not recorded). Some clones in this sample may be carry-over from other donors' samples.

J is TRBJ1-6 and V is TRBV10-3, with D possibly TRBD1 on 5 matching bases. From germline, CDR1 is ENHRY and CDR2 SYGVKD. CDR3 length: 14 residues. V lost 2 bases to trimming and J lost 6 bases, with 8 bases between them. This chain's CDR3 is CAISEGATNSPLHF. CDR3 bases: TGTGCCATCAGTGAGGGGGCAACTAATTCACCCCTCCACTTT.

This clonotype has ten or more counts. This chain joins TRBV7-2 and TRBJ2-7, with 10 bases that match TRBD1. The CDR3 consists of 16 residues. Looked up from germline, CDR1 is SGHTA and CDR2 is FQGNSA. After removal of 1 base from V and 2 bases from J, the junction contained 5 bases not matched to a gene. The CDR3 sequence is CASSLEGTGAAYEQYF. The DNA of the CDR3 is TGTGCCAGCAGCTTAGAAGGGACAGGGGCTGCCTACGAGCAGTACTTC.

This clonotype was recorded many times. The rearrangement uses TRBV7-2 and TRBJ2-2; weak D call: TRBD1 (6 bases). The CDR3 has 16 amino acids. V lost 8 bases, J lost 4 bases, and 20 bases lay in between. CDR1 is SGHTA and CDR2 is FQGNSA in the germline V gene. The CDR3 nucleotides are TGTGCCAGCGGACGCTCGACAGGCGCCGTCACCGGGGAGCTGTTTTTT. It specifies CASGRSTGAVTGELFF.

Many counts were recorded for this clonotype. This chain links TRBV6-5 with TRBJ1-6, with D possibly TRBD1 on 6 matching bases. Deletions cut 6 bases from V and 10 bases from J, with 19 bases between. Per the germline V gene, CDR1 is MNHEY and CDR2 is SVGAGI. There are 15 residues in the CDR3. In DNA, the CDR3 is TGTGCCAGCAGCGACCAGGGGACTTGGGACTCACCCCTCCACTTT. It specifies CASSDQGTWDSPLHF.

On this clonotype itself: Sequence at one end of the junction differs from germline and may be a read error. The CDR3 DNA reads TGCGCCAGCAGCCAAGTTCGAGGGGCGACCTTCCTCTTT. Protein sequence: CASSQVRGATFLF. This rearrangement joins TRBV4-1 to TRBJ1-6, with a possible D match to TRBD1 (5 bases). CDR1 MGHRA and CDR2 YSYEKL come from the germline V gene. CDR3 length: 13 amino acids.

This clonotype was seen at least ten times. The chain recombines TRBV6-5 with TRBJ2-3; the match to TRBD2 covers 11 bases. V lost 0 bases and J lost 2; bases outside the gene matches: 4. CDR1 is MNHEY and CDR2 is SVGAGI in the germline V gene. This CDR3 contains 17 residues. The CDR3 sequence is CASSYSRLAGNTDTQYF. For the CDR3, the DNA is TGTGCCAGCAGTTACTCAAGACTAGCGGGGAACACAGATACGCAGTATTTT.

This clonotype was seen at least ten times. The chain uses TRBV6-2 or TRBV6-3 and TRBJ1-1; D remains unclear. Germline V gene data show CDR1 as MNHEY and CDR2 as SVGEGT. The CDR3 runs to 12 residues. The ends were cut back, 8 bases at V and 8 bases at J, with 15 bases in the middle. The chain's CDR3 is CASLVSAGEAFF. DNA for the CDR3: TGTGCCAGCCTCGTCTCCGCAGGAGAAGCTTTCTTT.

This clonotype has ten or more counts. The rearrangement uses TRBV5-5 and TRBJ2-7; D possibly corresponds to TRBD2 (6 bases). The germline V gene has CDR1 SGHKS and CDR2 YYEKEE (reference sequence). CDR3 length: 14 residues. V lost 0 bases, J lost 3 bases, and 10 bases lay in between. CDR3 loop: CASSLAGGDYEQYF. CDR3 DNA sequence: TGTGCCAGCAGCTTGGCCGGGGGAGACTACGAGCAGTACTTC.

A few counts support this clonotype. The CDR3 sequence: CATERGQGGTEAFF. The CDR3 DNA reads as TGTGCCACCGAAAGGGGACAGGGTGGCACTGAAGCTTTCTTT. The gene calls are TRBV10-3 and TRBJ1-1; TRBD1 matches 9 bases. Germline-derived CDR1 and CDR2 are ENHRY and SYGVKD. With V trimmed by 10 bases and J by 4 bases, 10 bases remained unmatched. CDR3 size: 14 residues.

This clonotype was counted at least ten times. The gene calls are TRBV24-1 and TRBJ1-5; the D is unclear. The CDR3 totals 12 residues. Germline CDR1 KGHDR, CDR2 SFDVKD. The V and J ends lost 3 bases and 1 base respectively, with 0 bases between them. The CDR3 DNA is TGTGCCACCAGTGATAGCAATCAGCCCCAGCATTTT. Amino acids: CATSDSNQPQHF.

Ten or more counts support this clonotype. This chain joins TRBV11-2 and TRBJ1-5; possible D gene TRBD1, 6 bases. Looked up from germline, CDR1 is SGHAT and CDR2 is FQNNGV. V gave up 5 bases and J gave up 4 bases, with 18 bases separating them. The CDR3 extends over 16 amino acids. For the CDR3, the DNA is TGTGCCAGCAGCCAGGCCGGACAGAGTAGGAATCAGCCCCAGCATTTT. Translating gives CASSQAGQSRNQPQHF.

This rearrangement joins TRBV25-1 to TRBJ2-5; 10 bases fit TRBD2. CDR3 size: 16 residues. J was trimmed by 7 bases and V by 4 bases; bases with no gene match: 12. Germline lookup yields CDR1 MGHDK and CDR2 SYGVNS. CDR3 residues: CASSALSGGAWGTQYF. In nucleotides, the CDR3 is TGTGCCAGCAGTGCCCTCAGCGGGGGGGCCTGGGGGACCCAGTACTTC. The full variable domain, completed using reference TRBV25-1 and TRBJ2-5, is EADIYQTPRYLVIGTGKKITLECSQTMGHDKMYWYQQDPGMELHLIHYSYGVNSTEKGDLSSESTVSRIRTEHFPLTLESARPSHTSQYLCASSALSGGAWGTQYFGPGTRLLVL.

In this sample, this clonotype turned up many times. The chain links TRBV4-1 to TRBJ2-7; 9 bases align to TRBD2. V lost 0 bases to trimming and J lost 4 bases; unmatched junction nucleotides: 10. CDR3 length equals 17 residues. Germline loops: CDR1 MGHRA, CDR2 YSYEKL. This CDR3 is CASSQDLLAGGRYEQYF. CDR3 in DNA: TGCGCCAGCAGCCAAGATCTCCTCGCGGGGGGGCGGTACGAGCAGTACTTC.

This clonotype was detected a few times. This chain connects TRBV11-1 to TRBJ2-2; TRBD2 might be the D (5 bases). Germline V gene sequence: CDR1 SGHAT, CDR2 FQDESV (reference sequence). V dropped 5 bases and J dropped 3 bases, with 10 bases sitting between them. This CDR3 has 14 residues. The CDR3 is CASSRSEDTGELFF. CDR3 sequence (DNA): TGTGCCAGCAGCCGTTCGGAGGACACCGGGGAGCTGTTTTTT.

This clonotype has more than one count but fewer than ten. Here the CDR3 DNA reads TGCGCCAGCAGCTTGGCGGCGACAGGGTTCCCAGATACGCAGTATTTT. Translation: CASSLAATGFPDTQYF. The chain links TRBV5-1 to TRBJ2-3; TRBD1 matches at 7 bases. V shed 0 bases, J shed 4 bases, and the junction held 8 bases outside the gene matches. Germline CDR1 and CDR2: SGHRS and YFSETQ. The CDR3 totals 16 residues. Filled out from reference TRBV5-1 and TRBJ2-3, the complete variable domain reads KAGVTQTPRYLIKTRGQQVTLSCSPISGHRSVSWYQQTPGQGLQFLFEYFSETQRNKGNFPGRFSGRQFSNSRSEMNVSTLELGDSALYLCASSLAATGFPDTQYFGPGTRLTVL.

This clonotype was counted many times. The V gene is TRBV5-4, the J gene TRBJ1-5, with TRBD1 as a possible D gene (6 bases). V was clipped by 3 bases and J by 4 bases, with 11 bases between them. CDR1 and CDR2 (germline): SGHNT, YYREEE (reference sequence). The CDR3 runs 14 residues. CDR3 bases: TGTGCCAGCAGCTCCCGGGACACTAATCAGCCCCAGCATTTT. This translates into CASSSRDTNQPQHF.

The V gene is TRBV5-8, the J gene TRBJ1-4, with a possible D match to TRBD1 (5 bases). The length of the CDR3 is 15 residues. Germline V CDR1 and CDR2: SGHTS, YDEGEE. V lost 2 bases, J lost 7 bases, and 15 bases lay in between. The CDR3 region is CASSFMTVKGEKLFF. CDR3 nucleotide sequence: TGTGCCAGCAGCTTTATGACAGTAAAGGGTGAAAAACTGTTTTTT.

This clonotype came up many times. The CDR3 sequence is CASSYTVFRLSTEAFF. CDR3 nucleotide sequence: TGTGCCAGCAGTTACACTGTGTTCAGGTTGAGCACTGAAGCTTTCTTT. The chain uses TRBV6-5 and TRBJ1-1; D gene uncertain. V lost 2 bases to trimming and J lost 4 bases, with 17 bases between them. The CDR3 sequence is 16 residues long. Per germline, CDR1 MNHEY and CDR2 SVGAGI.

This clonotype was detected many times. This chain links TRBV7-6 with TRBJ2-1; no clear D. The CDR3 consists of 12 residues. The germline V and J ends were trimmed by 1 base and 7 bases, with 5 bases remaining between them. Germline lookup yields CDR1 SGHVS and CDR2 FNYEAQ. The CDR3 bases are TGTGCCAGCAGCTTAGTGGGGAATGAGCAGTTCTTC. As protein: CASSLVGNEQFF.

This clonotype was found many times. J is TRBJ2-2 and V is TRBV12-3 or TRBV12-4; D call uncertain. The germline V and J ends were trimmed by 6 bases and 3 bases, with 2 bases remaining between them. This CDR3 contains 11 residues. This chain's CDR3 is CASRYTGELFF. As DNA, the CDR3 is TGTGCCAGCAGGTACACCGGGGAGCTGTTTTTT.

In this sample, this clonotype turned up many times. The rearrangement uses TRBV12-3 or TRBV12-4 and TRBJ2-2; D tentatively reads TRBD1 or TRBD2 (5 bases each). The V gene lost 5 bases and the J gene lost 1 base, with 14 bases spanning the gap. There are 16 residues in the CDR3. The CDR3 is CASSLPGRGNTGELFF. In nucleotides, the CDR3 is TGTGCCAGCAGTCTACCGGGACGGGGGAACACCGGGGAGCTGTTTTTT.

This clonotype was recorded many times. This rearrangement joins TRBV7-2 to TRBJ1-2, with TRBD1 matching 7 bases. This CDR3 has 15 amino acids. The V and J ends lost 5 bases and 1 base, in that order; junction bases with no gene match: 7. The germline gives CDR1 SGHTA, CDR2 FQGNSA. The CDR3 DNA is TGTGCCAGCAGCAAATGGGACAGTCTTAACTATGGCTACACCTTC. Amino acids: CASSKWDSLNYGYTF.

The genes are TRBV6-5 and TRBJ1-1; D is unresolved. Germline CDR1 is MNHEY and CDR2 is SVGAGI. CDR3 length: 12 amino acids. With 4 bases removed from V and 10 bases from J, the gap between germline ends came to 13 bases. In DNA, the CDR3 is TGTGCCAGCAGTTTACCCGCTGGGGTAGCTTTCTTT. Translation: CASSLPAGVAFF.

DNA of the CDR3: TGTGCCAGCAGCTTGCGAGCGGGACACACAGATACGCAGTATTTT. This sequence encodes CASSLRAGHTDTQYF. This chain links TRBV5-6 with TRBJ2-3; D perhaps matches TRBD2 (7 bases). Per germline, CDR1 SGHDT and CDR2 YYEEEE. V lost 1 base, J lost 2 bases, and 11 bases lay in between. The CDR3 runs 15 residues.

This clonotype has just a few counts. The rearrangement uses TRBV12-3 or TRBV12-4 and TRBJ1-3; no clear D gene. This CDR3 region has 10 residues. With 7 bases removed from V and 8 bases from J, the gap between germline ends came to 6 bases. CDR3 amino acids: CASKGDTIYF. CDR3 in DNA: TGTGCCAGCAAGGGCGACACCATATATTTT.

The gene calls are TRBV4-3 and TRBJ2-3; possible D gene TRBD1, 6 bases. With 0 bases removed from V and 4 bases from J, the gap between germline ends came to 11 bases. The germline V gene encodes CDR1 LGHNA and CDR2 YSLEER. The CDR3 length is 15 residues. CDR3 nucleotides: TGCGCCAGCAGCCAAGAAAGGACAGTAGCAGATACGCAGTATTTT. Protein: CASSQERTVADTQYF.

CDR3 sequence: CASSHTNRGRGGYEQFF. The CDR3 nucleotides are TGTGCCAGCAGCCACACTAACAGGGGGCGAGGGGGTTATGAGCAGTTCTTC. The chain uses TRBV3-1 and TRBJ2-1; 9 nucleotides line up with TRBD1. The V gene's germline CDR1 is LGHDT and CDR2 YNNKEL (reference sequence). CDR3 length equals 17 residues. Trimming cost V 3 bases and J 8 bases; bases outside gene matches: 14.

This clonotype occurred many times. The gene calls are TRBV7-8 and TRBJ2-7; 9 bases are shared with TRBD1. The germline V gene encodes CDR1 SGHVS and CDR2 FQNEAQ. J was trimmed by 3 bases and V by 2 bases; bases with no gene match: 8. The CDR3 is 16 amino acids. This chain's CDR3 is CASSLNDGTGYYEQYF. In nucleotides, the CDR3 is TGTGCCAGCAGCTTAAACGACGGGACAGGGTACTACGAGCAGTACTTC. The variable domain in full, completed from reference TRBV7-8 and TRBJ2-7, reads GAGVSQSPRYKVAKRGQDVALRCDPISGHVSLFWYQQALGQGPEFLTYFQNEAQLDKSGLPSDRFFAERPEGSVSTLKIQRTQQEDSAVYLCASSLNDGTGYYEQYFGPGTRLTVT.

The V and J genes are TRBV19 and TRBJ1-2; no clear D gene. The length of the CDR3 is 12 residues. V lost 8 bases, J lost 7 bases, and 14 bases lay in between. Looked up from germline, CDR1 is LNHDA and CDR2 is SQIVND (reference sequence). CDR3 amino acids: CASGLGEAGYTF. DNA of the CDR3: TGTGCCAGTGGATTGGGAGAAGCTGGCTACACCTTC.

The genes are TRBV29-1 and TRBJ2-5; 8 bases fit TRBD1. The germline V gene encodes CDR1 SQVTM and CDR2 ANQGSEA. The CDR3 runs to 14 residues. Trimming cost V 4 bases and J 4 bases; bases outside gene matches: 8. This CDR3 is CSVGPSGGVETQYF. CDR3 DNA: TGCAGCGTTGGGCCGTCAGGGGGCGTAGAGACCCAGTACTTC. The full variable domain, its missing parts supplied by reference TRBV29-1 and TRBJ2-5, is SAVISQKPSRDICQRGTSLTIQCQVDSQVTMMFWYRQQPGQSLTLIATANQGSEATYESGFVIDKFPISRPNLTFSTLTVSNMSPEDSSIYLCSVGPSGGVETQYFGPGTRLLVL.